One sample yielded the 29 T cell receptor beta chains listed below, sequenced in a study of beta chain features in type 1 diabetes. Their antigen targets remain unknown. The study reverse transcribed the entire isolated RNA, so it sequenced expressed TCRB transcripts. Only in-frame clones appear in the TCRdb table, and some are missing; sequencing was by immunoSEQ multiplex PCR. This sample has about 53,000 clones; 63% occur once, and the top ten carry under 0.35%. Overall study findings and caveats: Shortening of TCRB CDR3s, moderate but significant, appeared in all four CD4+ subsets of Type 1 diabetes patients.

The sample comprised stem cell memory CD4+ T cells from blood. The receptors originated from a woman aged 25 to 39 with type 1 diabetes.

J is TRBJ2-3 and V is TRBV5-1, with a possible D match to TRBD2 (5 bases). Germline lookup yields CDR1 SGHRS and CDR2 YFSETQ. There are 15 residues in the CDR3. Trimming cost V 0 bases and J 0 bases, with 8 bases left between them. CDR3: CASSLDEGSTDTQYF. The CDR3 DNA reads TGCGCCAGCAGCTTGGACGAGGGCAGCACAGATACGCAGTATTTT.

This rearrangement joins TRBV5-1 to TRBJ2-1, with TRBD2 matching 9 bases. J lost 8 bases, V lost 4 bases, and 16 bases had no gene match. CDR3 length: 17 amino acids. Germline loops: CDR1 SGHRS, CDR2 YFSETQ. The CDR3 reads CASSLAPALAGNDEQFF. The DNA of the CDR3 is TGCGCCAGCAGCCTGGCCCCGGCTCTAGCGGGAAATGATGAGCAGTTCTTC.

This chain uses TRBV28 with TRBJ1-2; 7 positions agree with TRBD1. CDR1 and CDR2 from the germline V gene are MDHEN and SYDVKM. V trimming: 6 bases; J trimming: 6 bases; junction bases outside the gene matches: 13. There are 15 residues in the CDR3. The CDR3 loop is CASRPGQFITHGYTF. CDR3 in DNA: TGTGCCAGCAGACCGGGACAGTTCATAACTCATGGCTACACCTTC.

With respect to this clone: Other DNA sequences in this sample translate to the same CDR3. The gene calls are TRBV18 and TRBJ1-2, with D tentatively TRBD1 (6 bases). The V end lost 3 bases, the J end lost 4 bases, and 12 bases lay between the germline ends. Germline V gene sequence: CDR1 KGHSH, CDR2 LQKENI. This CDR3 contains 14 residues. The CDR3 is CASSPGQGSYGYTF. The CDR3 nucleotides read TGTGCCAGCTCACCCGGGCAGGGGAGCTATGGCTACACCTTC.

The rearrangement links TRBV30 to TRBJ1-1, with TRBD1 as a possible D gene (5 bases). V was trimmed by 2 bases and J by 0 bases, leaving 19 bases between them. The CDR3 is 17 residues long. Germline lookup yields CDR1 GTSNPN and CDR2 SVGIG (reference sequence). The CDR3: CAWSRDLGGVMNTEAFF. CDR3 nucleotide sequence: TGTGCCTGGAGTCGGGACCTCGGAGGGGTAATGAACACTGAAGCTTTCTTT.

This clone was seen a handful of times. The rearrangement joins TRBV5-1 to TRBJ2-1, with TRBD1 as a possible D gene (5 bases). Germline V gives CDR1 SGHRS, CDR2 YFSETQ. The CDR3 runs 14 residues. V dropped 1 base and J dropped 8 bases, with 13 bases sitting between them. The CDR3 loop is CASSLRAREHEQFF. The CDR3 DNA follows: TGCGCCAGCAGCTTGAGGGCCAGGGAACATGAGCAGTTCTTC. The whole variable domain, filled in from reference TRBV5-1 and TRBJ2-1, reads KAGVTQTPRYLIKTRGQQVTLSCSPISGHRSVSWYQQTPGQGLQFLFEYFSETQRNKGNFPGRFSGRQFSNSRSEMNVSTLELGDSALYLCASSLRAREHEQFFGPGTRLTVL.

This clone came up once. The CDR3 spells CASSSLPGTPNTGELFF. CDR3 DNA: TGCGCCAGCAGCTCGCTCCCCGGGACACCCAACACCGGGGAGCTGTTTTTT. The chain couples TRBV5-1 to TRBJ2-2; possibly TRBD1 for D (6 bases). Germline V CDR1 and CDR2: SGHRS, YFSETQ. The CDR3 runs to 17 residues. Trimming shortened V by 3 bases and J by 2 bases, and 17 bases separated the two germline ends.

In this sample, this clone turned up once. The gene calls are TRBV19 and TRBJ2-1, with D maybe TRBD2 (7 bases). Germline V CDR1 and CDR2: LNHDA, SQIVND (reference sequence). The CDR3 extends over 16 amino acids. V was cut by 6 bases and J by 7 bases, with 22 bases left in between. CDR3 region: CASRPQAGGPWNEQFF. CDR3 coding DNA: TGTGCCAGTAGACCTCAAGCCGGGGGGCCCTGGAATGAGCAGTTCTTC.

This chain uses TRBV30 with TRBJ1-1; D remains ambiguous. Per germline, CDR1 GTSNPN and CDR2 SVGIG (reference sequence). Trimming cost V 0 bases and J 5 bases, with 13 bases left between them. This CDR3 has 14 amino acids. The CDR3 reads CAWSVRFIGTEAFF. CDR3 DNA sequence: TGTGCCTGGAGTGTAAGGTTTATCGGGACTGAAGCTTTCTTT.

This clone was recorded once. In DNA form, the CDR3 reads TGTGCCAGCAGCGGGACTAGCGGGAGACGGCCCCGTCATACTGAGCAGTTCTTC. This translates into CASSGTSGRRPRHTEQFF. The V call is TRBV9, the J call TRBJ2-1; 13 bases align to TRBD2. The trim removed 3 bases at V and 9 bases at J, leaving 15 bases unmatched. Germline V gene data show CDR1 as SGDLS and CDR2 as YYNGEE. The CDR3 is made up of 18 amino acids.

CDR3 residues: CASSLASGQGNEQFF. In DNA form, the CDR3 reads TGTGCCAGCAGCTTAGCTAGTGGGCAGGGGAATGAGCAGTTCTTC. This chain joins TRBV7-6 and TRBJ2-1; tentatively, D is TRBD1 (6 bases). Trimming shortened V by 0 bases and J by 7 bases, and 13 bases separated the two germline ends. Germline CDR1 SGHVS, CDR2 FNYEAQ. CDR3 length: 15 amino acids.

V is TRBV30 and J is TRBJ1-3; D is perhaps TRBD1 (5 bases). Trimming cost V 1 base and J 3 bases, with 10 bases left between them. Germline CDR1 reads GTSNPN; CDR2 reads SVGIG (reference sequence). The CDR3 runs 14 residues. CDR3 amino acids: CAWSAGHRGNTIYF. DNA of the CDR3: TGTGCCTGGAGTGCCGGACACCGTGGAAACACCATATATTTT. Looking up the rest from reference TRBV30 and TRBJ1-3 gives the full variable domain: SQTIHQWPATLVQPVGSPLSLECTVEGTSNPNLYWYRQAAGRGLQLLFYSVGIGQISSEVPQNLSASRPQDRQFILSSKKLLLSDSGFYLCAWSAGHRGNTIYFGEGSWLTVV.

V and J are TRBV4-1 and TRBJ1-6; no firm D call. CDR3 length: 16 residues. Germline CDR1 and CDR2: MGHRA and YSYEKL. The V end lost 4 bases, the J end lost 10 bases, and 20 bases lay between the germline ends. CDR3 sequence reads: CASSRLSGSPYSPLHF. As DNA, the CDR3 is TGCGCCAGCAGCCGGTTATCAGGCAGCCCTTACTCACCCCTCCACTTT.

The chain uses TRBV18 and TRBJ2-3; the D is unclear. Trimming stripped 3 bases from V and 8 bases from J, with 6 bases between. The CDR3 is 11 residues long. The germline CDR1 and CDR2 sequences are KGHSH and LQKENI. The DNA of the CDR3 is TGTGCCAGCTCACCGAGTGGTACGCAGTATTTT. This sequence encodes CASSPSGTQYF.

The table lists this clone with a few counts. CDR3 sequence: CASSPIGDRENQPQHF. CDR3 in DNA: TGTGCCAGCTCACCCATTGGGGACAGGGAAAATCAGCCCCAGCATTTT. The chain is built from TRBV18 and TRBJ1-5, with 9 bases matching TRBD1. Germline CDR1 and CDR2: KGHSH and LQKENI. The CDR3 extends over 16 amino acids. The V segment lost 3 bases and the J segment 4 bases; nucleotides outside the gene matches: 7.

A word on this clone: At one end the junction does not follow the germline gene, possibly because of a read error. The chain is built from TRBV6-6 and TRBJ1-1; 7 nucleotides line up with TRBD1. Germline V CDR1 and CDR2: MNHNY, SVGAGI (reference sequence). This CDR3 spans 15 amino acids. CDR3 region: CASSYLDRPRTEAFF. In DNA, the CDR3 is TGTGCCAGCAGCTACTTGGACAGGCCGAGGACTGAAGCTTTCTTT.

A single count supports this clone. The gene calls are TRBV5-4 and TRBJ1-4; TRBD1 is a possible D gene (6 bases). V lost 4 bases and J 10 bases, leaving 17 bases between the germline ends. Germline CDR1 SGHNT, CDR2 YYREEE (reference sequence). CDR3 length equals 14 residues. The CDR3 nucleotides read TGTGCCAGCAGCGCGGACAGCGAGAGAGGAAAACTGTTTTTT. This translates into CASSADSERGKLFF.

This clone was seen a few times. This chain joins TRBV6-5 and TRBJ1-2; D uncertain. This CDR3 has 15 residues. Germline V gives CDR1 MNHEY, CDR2 SVGAGI. V lost 0 bases, J lost 5 bases, and 13 bases lay in between. The CDR3 DNA reads TGTGCCAGCAGTTACTCGTCCGGTTATGGTTATGGCTACACCTTC. Its protein product is CASSYSSGYGYGYTF.

The V call is TRBV6-1, the J call TRBJ1-1; no clear D gene. The CDR3 is 14 residues long. Trimming shortened V by 0 bases and J by 1 base, and 6 bases separated the two germline ends. The germline V gene has CDR1 MNHNS and CDR2 SASEGT. This CDR3 is CASSEAAGNTEAFF. CDR3 nucleotides: TGTGCCAGCAGTGAAGCTGCAGGGAACACTGAAGCTTTCTTT.

The chain has TRBV2 and TRBJ2-4; TRBD1 might be the D (6 bases). V lost 6 bases to trimming and J lost 16 bases, with 19 bases between them. Germline CDR1 SNHLY, CDR2 FYNNEI. CDR3 length equals 12 residues. The CDR3 region is CASSEFRDTDYF. The DNA of the CDR3 is TGTGCCAGCAGCGAATTTCGGGACACCGATTACTTC.

This clone was seen a handful of times. The chain employs TRBV7-3 and TRBJ2-1; 10 nucleotides match TRBD2. This CDR3 is built from 17 residues. V gave up 0 bases and J gave up 6 bases; unmatched junction bases: 8. Germline V lookup: CDR1 SGHTA, CDR2 FQGTGA. CDR3 coding DNA: TGTGCCAGCAGCTTAACGGCTAGCGGGAGTTCTATCAATGAGCAGTTCTTC. This sequence encodes CASSLTASGSSINEQFF. Filled out from reference TRBV7-3 and TRBJ2-1, the complete variable domain reads GAGVSQTPSNKVTEKGKYVELRCDPISGHTALYWYRQSLGQGPEFLIYFQGTGAADDSGLPNDRFFAVRPEGSVSTLKIQRTERGDSAVYLCASSLTASGSSINEQFFGPGTRLTVL.

This chain uses TRBV27 with TRBJ2-7; D not certain. CDR1 is MNHEY and CDR2 is SMNVEV in the germline V gene (reference sequence). Trimming took off 2 bases at V and 4 bases at J, with 12 bases between the two ends. There are 14 residues in the CDR3. In nucleotides, the CDR3 is TGTGCCAGCAGTTTAGGCCCATTCTTATACGAGCAGTACTTC. It is translated as CASSLGPFLYEQYF.

The table lists this clone with a few counts. The CDR3 loop reads CSVGLAGADTQYF. In DNA form, the CDR3 reads TGCAGCGTTGGACTAGCGGGAGCAGATACGCAGTATTTT. The rearrangement uses TRBV29-1 and TRBJ2-3, with 12 bases aligning to TRBD2. With 4 bases clipped from V and 4 bases from J, the junction kept 0 bases outside the gene matches. This CDR3 comprises 13 residues. Germline values: CDR1 SQVTM, CDR2 ANQGSEA.

A few counts support this clone. The chain links TRBV7-2 to TRBJ2-1; perhaps TRBD2 as D (6 bases). The germline CDR1 and CDR2 sequences are SGHTA and FQGNSA. Trimming stripped 1 base from V and 7 bases from J, with 11 bases between. The CDR3 is 14 amino acids. CDR3 loop: CASSLVSGRNEQFF. CDR3 DNA sequence: TGTGCCAGCAGCTTAGTGTCGGGGAGGAATGAGCAGTTCTTC.

The chain couples TRBV7-9 to TRBJ1-4; 7 bases align to TRBD1. The CDR3 has 16 amino acids. CDR1 SEHNR and CDR2 FQNEAQ come from the germline V gene (reference sequence). J was trimmed by 5 bases and V by 2 bases; bases with no gene match: 8. The CDR3 DNA is TGTGCCAGCAGCTTACTCCGGACAGGCCCGAATGAAAAACTGTTTTTT. This translates into CASSLLRTGPNEKLFF.

The sample holds one count of this clone. The chain is built from TRBV10-3 and TRBJ1-1; D is unclear. The CDR3 is 14 amino acids. Looked up from germline, CDR1 is ENHRY and CDR2 is SYGVKD. The germline V and J ends were trimmed by 0 bases and 5 bases, with 10 bases remaining between them. The CDR3 region is CAISESIRGTEAFF. In nucleotides, the CDR3 is TGTGCCATCAGTGAGTCGATTCGGGGAACTGAAGCTTTCTTT.

This clone occurred a few times. J is TRBJ1-5 and V is TRBV19; 7 bases agree with TRBD1. V lost 6 bases, J lost 0 bases, and 14 bases stayed unmatched. Germline lookup yields CDR1 LNHDA and CDR2 SQIVND (reference sequence). The CDR3 runs 18 residues. CDR3 nucleotides: TGTGCCAGTAGCCCTCAGCCGGGACAGCCATATAGCAATCAGCCCCAGCATTTT. This codes for CASSPQPGQPYSNQPQHF.

The J gene is TRBJ1-1, the V gene TRBV29-1, with TRBD1 matching over 7 bases. Germline CDR1 reads SQVTM; CDR2 reads ANQGSEA. The CDR3 runs 13 residues. V lost 7 bases and J lost 4; bases outside the gene matches: 9. The CDR3 sequence is CSGSRQGGTEAFF. CDR3 bases: TGCAGCGGAAGTAGACAGGGAGGCACTGAAGCTTTCTTT.

J is TRBJ1-2 and V is TRBV27, with no clear D. The CDR3 loop spans 12 amino acids. The germline gives CDR1 MNHEY, CDR2 SMNVEV (reference sequence). With 2 bases removed from V and 7 bases from J, the gap between germline ends came to 8 bases. The DNA of the CDR3 is TGTGCCAGCAGTTTACGGGGTCGTGGCTACACCTTC. The encoded protein is CASSLRGRGYTF.